These 26 T cell receptor beta chains came from one sample sequenced in a study of human T cells and chemical hapten exposure. Via MiXCR, TCRdb re-called the RACE reads, giving one row per CDR3 protein. The sample holds about 80,000 distinct CDR3 sequences; 13% to 15% are singletons and the top ten take over 3.5%. The time point: pre-sensitization, week 0. The treatment: therapeutic diphenylcyclopropenone sensitization with weekly scalp DPC. The material was whole blood, obtained in connection with sensitization to the hapten diphenylcyclopropenone (DPC). The receptors here all came from a woman between 45 and 65 years old with alopecia areata. Some clones in this sample may be carry-over from other donors' samples.

Only a few counts were recorded for this clonotype. V usage is TRBV12-3 or TRBV12-4 and J usage is TRBJ2-7; 8 bases agree with TRBD1. The CDR3 runs 15 residues. V lost 4 bases and J lost 4; bases outside the gene matches: 9. This CDR3 is CASSSLGQGGYEQYF. For the CDR3, the DNA is TGTGCCAGCAGTTCCCTTGGACAGGGCGGTTACGAGCAGTACTTC.

This clonotype came up a few times. The rearrangement uses TRBV6-1 and TRBJ1-5; TRBD1 matches at 10 bases. Germline V gene lookup returns CDR1 MNHNS and CDR2 SASEGT. This CDR3 has 14 amino acids. The junction had 7 bases not matched to a gene; V was cut back by 8 bases and J by 6 bases. CDR3 sequence: CASQGQGRVQPQHF. CDR3 sequence (DNA): TGTGCCAGCCAGGGACAGGGGCGGGTTCAGCCCCAGCATTTT.

The sample holds a few counts of this clonotype. This chain connects TRBV10-3 to TRBJ2-7; 10 nucleotides align to TRBD1. This CDR3 is built from 15 residues. In germline, CDR1 is ENHRY, CDR2 SYGVKD. J gave up 6 bases and V 0 bases, and 5 bases lay outside the gene matches. The CDR3 spells CAISESRDRGSEQYF. The CDR3 bases are TGTGCCATCAGTGAGTCCAGGGACAGGGGCTCCGAGCAGTACTTC.

This sequence joins TRBV4-2 and TRBJ1-4; the D is unclear. Germline CDR1 and CDR2: LGHNA and YNFKEQ. This CDR3 has 13 amino acids. Between the trimmed V and J ends, which lost 1 base and 7 bases, there was a span of 7 bases. CDR3 sequence reads: CASSQGLGEKLFF. CDR3 in DNA: TGTGCCAGCAGCCAAGGGCTGGGTGAAAAACTGTTTTTT.

This clonotype occurred many times. The V call is TRBV4-1, the J call TRBJ2-1; D remains ambiguous. This CDR3 region has 12 residues. V lost 1 base, J lost 9 bases, and 7 bases lay in between. Germline assignment: CDR1 MGHRA and CDR2 YSYEKL. The CDR3 loop is CASSQGGGEQFF. CDR3 DNA sequence: TGCGCCAGCAGCCAAGGAGGTGGTGAGCAGTTCTTC.

The V call is TRBV20-1, the J call TRBJ2-1, with D possibly matching TRBD2 (5 bases). The CDR3 runs 12 residues. Germline CDR1 and CDR2: DFQATT and SNEGSKA (reference sequence). With 6 bases removed from V and 10 bases from J, the gap between germline ends came to 16 bases. CDR3 residues: CSAAGIGQEQFF. CDR3 nucleotides: TGCAGTGCGGCCGGGATAGGCCAAGAGCAGTTCTTC.

In its sample, this clonotype was seen a few times. The chain recombines TRBV27 with TRBJ2-1, with 9 positions matching TRBD2. Losses at the gene ends were 5 bases for V and 6 bases for J; bases not matched to a gene: 2. CDR3 length: 13 amino acids. Germline V gene lookup returns CDR1 MNHEY and CDR2 SMNVEV (reference sequence). CDR3 in DNA: TGTGCCAGCAGTGTAGCGGGAGTCAATGAGCAGTTCTTC. Residues: CASSVAGVNEQFF.

The chain combines TRBV20-1 with TRBJ2-2; 8 bases agree with TRBD2. J was trimmed by 7 bases and V by 0 bases; bases with no gene match: 10. The CDR3 is 16 residues long. Per germline, CDR1 DFQATT and CDR2 SNEGSKA (reference sequence). The CDR3 sequence is CSARDLQRESVGELFF. Here the CDR3 DNA reads TGCAGTGCTAGAGATCTACAGCGGGAGTCGGTCGGGGAGCTGTTTTTT.

This clonotype occurred many times. The V and J genes are TRBV19 and TRBJ2-5; 9 bases match TRBD2. Germline values: CDR1 LNHDA, CDR2 SQIVND (reference sequence). V shed 7 bases and J 2 bases; nucleotides not matched to a gene: 5. The CDR3 is 14 amino acids. The CDR3 nucleotides read TGTGCCAGTACCAAGACTAGCGGACAAGAGACCCAGTACTTC. Translated, it gives CASTKTSGQETQYF.

The chain carries TRBV5-5 and TRBJ1-4; 8 nucleotides agree with TRBD1. The CDR3 loop spans 14 amino acids. V lost 4 bases to trimming and J lost 3 bases; unmatched junction nucleotides: 2. Germline-derived CDR1 and CDR2 are SGHKS and YYEKEE (reference sequence). CDR3 loop: CASSLGQANEKLFF. The CDR3 nucleotides read TGTGCCAGCAGCCTGGGACAGGCTAATGAAAAACTGTTTTTT.

This clonotype has a handful of counts. The chain recombines TRBV18 with TRBJ1-6; TRBD1 matches 9 bases. The CDR3 totals 15 residues. The germline gives CDR1 KGHSH, CDR2 LQKENI. Unmatched junction bases numbered 7, after V lost 6 bases and J lost 7 bases. CDR3 region: CASSPGQGSNSPLHF. The CDR3 DNA follows: TGTGCCAGCTCCCCGGGACAGGGATCGAATTCACCCCTCCACTTT.

As concerns this clonotype: Being one base from a much bigger clone, this may be a read error. The V call is TRBV7-2, the J call TRBJ2-7; 11 bases match TRBD2. CDR1 is SGHTA and CDR2 is FQGNSA in the germline V gene. The CDR3 runs to 15 residues. The CDR3 sequence is CASSIPGLADREQCF. The CDR3 nucleotides are TGTGCCAGCAGTATACCGGGACTAGCGGATCGCGAGCAGTGCTTC.

The chain has TRBV29-1 and TRBJ2-1, with D perhaps being TRBD1 or TRBD2 (5 bases each). The V end was cut by 6 bases, the J end by 4 bases, with 10 bases between. CDR3 length: 12 amino acids. CDR1 and CDR2 from the germline V gene are SQVTM and ANQGSEA. The DNA of the CDR3 is TGCAGCGTGGGGGACGGGTACAATGAGCAGTTCTTC. Amino acids: CSVGDGYNEQFF.

This clonotype has just a few counts. The chain employs TRBV6-5 and TRBJ2-2; no definite D call. Deletions cut 6 bases from V and 5 bases from J, with 10 bases between. The germline V gene encodes CDR1 MNHEY and CDR2 SVGAGI. There are 13 residues in the CDR3. CDR3 sequence (DNA): TGTGCCAGCAGGCTGGACGGGACCGGGGAGCTGTTTTTT. This sequence encodes CASRLDGTGELFF.

The chain is built from TRBV19 and TRBJ2-2; the D is unclear. This CDR3 region has 17 residues. The V and J ends lost 6 bases and 0 bases respectively, with 17 bases between them. CDR1 is LNHDA, CDR2 SQIVND, per germline (reference sequence). CDR3 sequence: CASSPGSGFANTGELFF. DNA for the CDR3: TGTGCCAGTAGCCCAGGCAGTGGGTTCGCGAACACCGGGGAGCTGTTTTTT. Drawing the rest from reference TRBV19 and TRBJ2-2, the complete variable domain is DGGITQSPKYLFRKEGQNVTLSCEQNLNHDAMYWYRQDPGQGLRLIYYSQIVNDFQKGDIAEGYSVSREKKESFPLTVTSAQKNPTAFYLCASSPGSGFANTGELFFGEGSRLTVL.

DNA for the CDR3: TGTGCCAGCAGCTCTTCAGGGGGCGCAGACACCGGGGAGCTGTTTTTT. Translated, it gives CASSSSGGADTGELFF. V and J are TRBV7-7 and TRBJ2-2, with 8 bases aligning to TRBD1. CDR1 SSHAT and CDR2 FNYEAQ come from the germline V gene (reference sequence). J was trimmed by 3 bases and V by 4 bases; bases with no gene match: 7. The CDR3 loop spans 16 amino acids.

This clonotype has more than one count but fewer than ten. The CDR3 here is CASSLSRNTEAFF. CDR3 DNA: TGTGCCAGCAGCTTATCCAGGAACACTGAAGCTTTCTTT. V is TRBV7-8 and J is TRBJ1-1, with unresolved D. V was trimmed by 2 bases and J by 1 base, leaving 5 bases between them. This CDR3 is built from 13 residues. The germline V gene encodes CDR1 SGHVS and CDR2 FQNEAQ.

This clonotype was seen repeatedly, ten times or more. The J gene is TRBJ2-1, the V gene TRBV20-1; D gene unclear. Germline CDR1 and CDR2: DFQATT and SNEGSKA (reference sequence). This CDR3 has 14 amino acids. Deletions cut 0 bases from V and 10 bases from J, with 16 bases between. The CDR3 coding sequence is TGCAGTGCTAGAGATTTGAACCGTGGAACGGAGCAGTTCTTC. This gives the protein CSARDLNRGTEQFF.

This clonotype has a handful of counts. CDR3 loop: CSAMGFADTQYF. The CDR3 DNA reads as TGCAGCGCCATGGGGTTCGCAGATACGCAGTATTTT. The rearrangement uses TRBV29-1 and TRBJ2-3; D ambiguous. Trimming removed 7 bases at V and 4 bases at J, with 12 bases between. CDR3 length equals 12 residues. From germline, CDR1 is SQVTM and CDR2 ANQGSEA.

In this sample, this clonotype turned up a few times. V and J are TRBV6-2 or TRBV6-3 and TRBJ2-1; the match to TRBD1 covers 9 bases. CDR3 length: 16 residues. The trim removed 2 bases at V and 5 bases at J, leaving 7 bases unmatched. Germline assignment: CDR1 MNHEY and CDR2 SVGEGT. CDR3 loop: CASSYGGTGHNNEQFF. The CDR3 nucleotides read TGTGCCAGCAGTTACGGAGGGACAGGGCACAACAATGAGCAGTTCTTC.

This clonotype was seen a handful of times. V usage is TRBV5-1 and J usage is TRBJ1-1; perhaps TRBD1 as D (5 bases). Trimming removed 0 bases at V and 4 bases at J, with 7 bases between. The length of the CDR3 is 13 residues. Germline V CDR1 and CDR2: SGHRS, YFSETQ. The CDR3 loop is CASSLGGTTEAFF. In nucleotides, the CDR3 is TGCGCCAGCAGCTTGGGGGGGACCACTGAAGCTTTCTTT.

V gene TRBV6-5 combines with J gene TRBJ2-4; D is uncertain. The V end lost 5 bases, the J end lost 7 bases, and 18 bases lay between the germline ends. Looked up from germline, CDR1 is MNHEY and CDR2 is SVGAGI. This CDR3 is built from 15 residues. As DNA, the CDR3 is TGTGCCAGCAGTGACGAAAGGTCCGAAGGGAACATTCAGTACTTC. Its protein is CASSDERSEGNIQYF.

This clonotype was detected many times. V gene TRBV20-1 combines with J gene TRBJ2-1, with unresolved D. The CDR3 is 13 amino acids. Trimming pared 3 bases from V and 4 bases from J, leaving 10 bases between. Germline V gene lookup returns CDR1 DFQATT and CDR2 SNEGSKA (reference sequence). CDR3 sequence reads: CSASPGTYNEQFF. CDR3 sequence (DNA): TGCAGTGCTAGTCCGGGCACATACAATGAGCAGTTCTTC.

The V gene is TRBV29-1, the J gene TRBJ2-2; no definite D call. CDR1 SQVTM and CDR2 ANQGSEA come from the germline V gene. V was cut by 3 bases and J by 2 bases, with 10 bases left in between. The CDR3 spans 14 residues. The CDR3 loop reads CSVDSGINTGELFF. The DNA for the CDR3 is TGCAGCGTTGACAGTGGGATAAACACCGGGGAGCTGTTTTTT.

This clonotype was detected many times. This chain joins TRBV28 and TRBJ1-5, with 7 bases matching TRBD1. Germline CDR1 MDHEN, CDR2 SYDVKM. The CDR3 consists of 17 residues. J was trimmed by 2 bases and V by 5 bases; bases with no gene match: 12. The CDR3 loop reads CASSDSEGAGGNQPQHF. CDR3 DNA sequence: TGTGCCAGCAGTGACTCGGAGGGGGCCGGAGGCAATCAGCCCCAGCATTTT.

The genes are TRBV7-9 and TRBJ2-1; D unresolved. The ends were cut back, 4 bases at V and 6 bases at J, with 10 bases in the middle. This CDR3 is built from 13 residues. The V gene's germline CDR1 is SEHNR and CDR2 FQNEAQ (reference sequence). This CDR3 is CASSSPLGNEQFF. CDR3 DNA sequence: TGTGCCAGCAGCTCCCCCCTAGGCAATGAGCAGTTCTTC.